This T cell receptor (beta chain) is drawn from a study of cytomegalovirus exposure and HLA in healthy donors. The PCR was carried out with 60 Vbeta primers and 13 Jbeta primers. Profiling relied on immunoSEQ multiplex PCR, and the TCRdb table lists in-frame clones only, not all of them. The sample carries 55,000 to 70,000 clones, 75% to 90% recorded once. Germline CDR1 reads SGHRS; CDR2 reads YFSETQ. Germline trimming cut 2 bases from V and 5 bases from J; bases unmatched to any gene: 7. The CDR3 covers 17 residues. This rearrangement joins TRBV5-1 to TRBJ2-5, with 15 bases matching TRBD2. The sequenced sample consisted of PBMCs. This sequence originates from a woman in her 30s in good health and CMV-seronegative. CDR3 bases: TGCGCCAGCAGCTTTAGGGGAGGACTAGCGGGAGGGGAGACCCAGTACTTC. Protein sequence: CASSFRGGLAGGETQYF.